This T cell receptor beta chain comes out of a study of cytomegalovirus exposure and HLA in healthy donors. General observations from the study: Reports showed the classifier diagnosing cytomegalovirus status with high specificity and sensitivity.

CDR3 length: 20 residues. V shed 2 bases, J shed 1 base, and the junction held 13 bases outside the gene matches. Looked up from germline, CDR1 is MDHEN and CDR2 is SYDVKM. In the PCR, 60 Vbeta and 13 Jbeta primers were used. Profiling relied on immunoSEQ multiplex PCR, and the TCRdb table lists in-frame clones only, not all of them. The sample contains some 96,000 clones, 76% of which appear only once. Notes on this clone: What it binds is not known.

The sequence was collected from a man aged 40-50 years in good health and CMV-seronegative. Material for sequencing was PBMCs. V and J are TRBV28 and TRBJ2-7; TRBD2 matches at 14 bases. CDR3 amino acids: CASSLPPGLAGVPFSYEQYF. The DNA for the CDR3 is TGTGCCAGCAGTTTACCACCGGGACTAGCGGGAGTGCCCTTTTCCTACGAGCAGTACTTC.